This T cell receptor (beta chain) is drawn from a study of Graves' ophthalmopathy and Graves' hyperthyroidism. With respect to this clonotype: Its antigen remains unidentified. This may be a read error: a much more frequent sequence differs by one nucleotide.

The sequenced template was RNA, covering the TCR beta CDR3 region. HTBI primers primed a first-round RT-PCR, and a second-round multiplex PCR followed. One entry per CDR3 protein results from TCRdb running MiXCR on the multiplex PCR reads. Found here are 680,000 or so distinct CDR3 sequences, about 20% of them singletons; the top ten hold around 6.5%. Study-level findings and limits: Sensitivity reached 70.59% and specificity around 76% when the model predicted ophthalmopathy progression.

Where ophthalmopathy was absent within 18 months of follow-up, hyperthyroidism was stable. Certain patients, namely those with other autoimmune diseases, uncontrolled infections, pregnancy or lactation, were excluded. Thyroid ultrasound, orbital computed tomography, TRAb, serum thyroxine and clinical symptoms formed the basis of diagnosis. The sequenced sample consisted of peripheral blood. The TCR originated in a woman between 18 and 30 years old with stable Graves' hyperthyroidism. Some clones in this sample may be carry-over from other donors' samples.

The CDR3 protein is CATHLAGDTGELFF. Here the CDR3 DNA reads TGTGCCACCCACCTGGCAGGGGACACCGGGGAGCTGTTTTTT. The V and J genes are TRBV10-3 and TRBJ2-2; TRBD1 is a possible D gene (6 bases). The CDR3 loop spans 14 amino acids. The germline CDR1 and CDR2 sequences are ENHRY and SYGVKD. V was pared by 10 bases and J by 3 bases, with 15 bases between.